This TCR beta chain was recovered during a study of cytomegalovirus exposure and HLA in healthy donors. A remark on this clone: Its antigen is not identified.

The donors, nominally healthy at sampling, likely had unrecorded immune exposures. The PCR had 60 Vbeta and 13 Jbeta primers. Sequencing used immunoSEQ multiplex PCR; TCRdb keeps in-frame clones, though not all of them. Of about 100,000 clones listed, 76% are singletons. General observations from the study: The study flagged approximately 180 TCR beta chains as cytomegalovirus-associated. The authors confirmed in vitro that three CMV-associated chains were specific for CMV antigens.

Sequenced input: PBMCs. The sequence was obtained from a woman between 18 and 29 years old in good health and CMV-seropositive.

CDR3 coding DNA: TGTGCCAGCAGGGCGTTGGGCAGGGGGGATCAGCCCCAGCATTTT. Protein: CASRALGRGDQPQHF. The V gene is TRBV27, the J gene TRBJ1-5; 7 nucleotides agree with TRBD1. The CDR3 runs to 15 residues. Germline trimming cut 6 bases from V and 5 bases from J; bases unmatched to any gene: 10. The V gene's germline CDR1 is MNHEY and CDR2 SMNVEV (reference sequence).